This T cell receptor beta chain was captured by sequencing in a study of shared clonotypes between healthy human individuals. Study overall: Per-donor plates numbered three CD4 naive, three CD4 memory, two CD8 naive and one CD8 memory. Study-wide results and limits: Generation probabilities were higher for clonotypes shared across all four sorted-subset donors than for unshared ones.

Looked up from germline, CDR1 is SGDLS and CDR2 is YYNGEE. After removal of 4 bases from V and 13 bases from J, the junction contained 13 bases not matched to a gene. The CDR3 loop spans 15 amino acids. The method was immunoSEQ multiplex PCR; TCRdb's version includes in-frame clones alone and lacks a portion of them. This table holds 1.4 million or so clones, around 98.5% found once. Concerning this clone itself: Its antigen remains unknown.

Sequenced sample: naive CD4+ T cells sorted from blood. Subset: CD45RA+ positively selected. The sequence derives from a man under 40 in good health. The chain combines TRBV9 with TRBJ2-1; 11 nucleotides agree with TRBD1. CDR3 sequence: CASSTPGTGGSHQFF. The CDR3 DNA is TGTGCCAGCAGCACGCCCGGGACAGGGGGTTCCCATCAGTTCTTC.